Listed below are T cell receptor beta chains from one sample, sequenced in a study of T cell responses to AZD1222 COVID-19 vaccine. Method: immunoSEQ multiplex PCR; TCRdb's copy keeps in-frame clones and lacks some. This sample has about 140,000 clones; more than 70% occur once, and the top ten carry around 5.1%. Sample: peripheral blood, taken 28 days after the second AZD1222 dose. These receptors all come from an adult who received the AZD1222 COVID-19 vaccine. Each CDR3 is given with its conserved first and last residue. The D gene is left open where the match is weak.

v_gene,j_gene,d_gene,CDR3aa
TRBV3-1/TRBV3-2,TRBJ2-5,TRBD1,CASSPRTGGLQETQYF
TRBV18,TRBJ2-3,-,CASSPRDKVASDTQYF
TRBV29-1,TRBJ2-2,TRBD2,CSVATAGGTGELFF
TRBV30,TRBJ2-7,TRBD1,CAWDPGQTTNLLYEQYF
TRBV12-3/TRBV12-4,TRBJ1-4,-,CASSFGVEEKLFF
TRBV27,TRBJ2-3,-,CASSDYPGTDTQYF
TRBV3-1/TRBV3-2,TRBJ1-4,-,CASSQGAGTEKLFF
TRBV4-2,TRBJ2-1,TRBD2,CASSQREGEQFF
TRBV3-1/TRBV3-2,TRBJ1-1,-,CASSQELGNTEAFF
TRBV3-1/TRBV3-2,TRBJ1-3,TRBD1,CASSQIPGQYGNTIYF
TRBV11-2,TRBJ1-1,TRBD1,CASSLGTAYEAFF
TRBV11-2,TRBJ1-2,TRBD1,CASSLRGLYGYTF
TRBV7-8,TRBJ1-2,-,CASSIYTGTLDGYTF
TRBV4-1,TRBJ1-2,-,CASSQGPLWGGGYTF
TRBV4-2,TRBJ2-1,-,CASSQAGADEQFF
TRBV4-1,TRBJ2-6,-,CASSQGQGMSSGANVLTF
TRBV29-1,TRBJ2-1,-,CSVEGLNEQFF
TRBV3-1/TRBV3-2,TRBJ2-7,TRBD2,CASSQVSTREGEQYF
TRBV4-1,TRBJ2-5,TRBD1,CASSPRGQGGQWETQYF
TRBV5-5,TRBJ2-1,TRBD2,CASSFRTSGGANEQFF
TRBV18,TRBJ2-7,-,CASSPKGEEQYF
TRBV24-1,TRBJ2-1,-,CATSAAGQSYNEQFF
TRBV7-6,TRBJ1-4,-,CASSLLTGTNEKLFF
TRBV4-1,TRBJ2-5,TRBD2,CASSQDRFLAGSQETQYF
TRBV27,TRBJ1-5,-,CASSLVGANQPQHF
TRBV30,TRBJ1-5,-,CAWSVPGEVGNQPQHF
TRBV5-1,TRBJ2-6,-,CATGEGEISGANVLTF
TRBV6-5,TRBJ2-5,-,CASSYSGTWGETQYF
TRBV4-1,TRBJ1-4,-,CASSQATTNEKLFF
TRBV27,TRBJ2-1,-,CATLRLGFNEQFF
TRBV27,TRBJ1-4,-,CASSLLDHGEKLFF
TRBV9,TRBJ2-1,TRBD1,CASSSSGTGAYNEQFF
TRBV6-1,TRBJ2-2,-,CASSDPHLTGGNTGELFF
TRBV12-5,TRBJ2-1,-,CASGLLLLSTVSYNEQFF
TRBV4-2,TRBJ2-5,-,CASSAGYSVIETQYF
TRBV28,TRBJ2-5,TRBD2,CASSIPGGSETQYF
TRBV28,TRBJ1-5,TRBD1,CASRSQGGTSNQPQHF
TRBV9,TRBJ2-1,-,CASSVGPGSSYNEQFF
TRBV28,TRBJ1-2,-,CASGRIFYGYTF
TRBV7-9,TRBJ2-1,-,CASSLRGSSHSYNEQFF
TRBV9,TRBJ1-4,-,CASSSKTGRANEKLFF
TRBV7-8,TRBJ2-3,-,CASSPFGRGPSTDTQYF
TRBV10-2,TRBJ2-5,-,CASSEPPRGETQYF
TRBV3-1/TRBV3-2,TRBJ1-4,-,CASSRVATNEKLFF
TRBV27,TRBJ1-4,-,CASTPSWGNEKLFF
TRBV4-1,TRBJ2-3,TRBD2,CASSQEASGGSTDTQYF
TRBV7-2,TRBJ2-1,-,CASTEIQRAYNEQFF